The 32 T cell receptor beta chains listed next were all sequenced from one sample in a study of T cell changes during pregnancy in multiple sclerosis. Profiling relied on immunoSEQ multiplex PCR, and the TCRdb table lists in-frame clones only, not all of them. The sample has about 59,000 clones, 85% to 95% seen once. This sample comprised CD8+ T cells from peripheral blood mononuclear cells, obtained in the third trimester of pregnancy. These receptors were taken from a female donor with multiple sclerosis, enrolled in a pregnancy study.

V gene TRBV28 combines with J gene TRBJ1-1; TRBD1 matches at 9 bases. CDR3 length: 14 residues. CDR1 is MDHEN, CDR2 SYDVKM, per germline. Trimming cost V 6 bases and J 0 bases; bases outside gene matches: 2. The CDR3 region has the DNA TGTGCCAGCAGCTACAGGGGGCTGAACACTGAAGCTTTCTTT. It codes for CASSYRGLNTEAFF.

The chain has TRBV2 and TRBJ1-5; tentative D call: TRBD1 (6 bases). CDR1 and CDR2 from the germline V gene are SNHLY and FYNNEI. The CDR3 runs 15 residues. V was pared by 4 bases and J by 4 bases, with 14 bases between. In nucleotides, the CDR3 is TGTGCCAGCAGTGTAAACAGGGATCGGAATCAGCCCCAGCATTTT. This sequence encodes CASSVNRDRNQPQHF. The full variable domain, rest sourced from reference TRBV2 and TRBJ1-5, is EPEVTQTPSHQVTQMGQEVILRCVPISNHLYFYWYRQILGQKVEFLVSFYNNEISEKSEIFDDQFSVERPDGSNFTLKIRSTKLEDSAMYFCASSVNRDRNQPQHFGDGTRLSIL.

The genes are TRBV21-1 and TRBJ2-3; no DNA check was done on the table's D call, TRBD2. TRBV21-1 is a listed pseudogene. The CDR3 is 17 residues long. CDR3 sequence reads: CASSKRSSGRAGDTQYF. The CDR3 DNA reads TGTGCCAGCAGCAAAAGGAGTAGCGGGAGGGCCGGTGATACGCAGTATTTT.

This clone occurred a few times. This rearrangement joins TRBV6-1 to TRBJ1-5; D perhaps matches TRBD1 (6 bases). V was pared by 3 bases and J by 7 bases, with 10 bases between. CDR3 size: 13 residues. Per the germline V gene, CDR1 is MNHNS and CDR2 is SASEGT. The CDR3 sequence is CASSDGRGQPQHF. The CDR3 coding sequence is TGTGCCAGCAGTGACGGGAGGGGGCAGCCCCAGCATTTT.

The gene calls are TRBV5-1 and TRBJ2-7; D might be TRBD2 (6 bases). With 0 bases removed from V and 4 bases from J, the gap between germline ends came to 8 bases. The CDR3 spans 13 residues. Germline lookup yields CDR1 SGHRS and CDR2 YFSETQ. CDR3 coding DNA: TGCGCCAGCAGCTTGGTGGCGGGGTACGAGCAGTACTTC. It specifies CASSLVAGYEQYF.

The count of this clone is one. The chain recombines TRBV25-1 with TRBJ2-2; a weak D match, TRBD2 (6 bases). V shed 1 base and J shed 5 bases, with 17 bases lying between them. The CDR3 covers 17 residues. Germline V gene data show CDR1 as MGHDK and CDR2 as SYGVNS. CDR3 sequence (DNA): TGTGCCAGCAGTGAATTGTGGTCTAGCGATGGGACCGGGGAGCTGTTTTTT. Amino acids: CASSELWSSDGTGELFF.

The chain combines TRBV9 with TRBJ2-7; TRBD2 agrees at 8 bases. This CDR3 has 15 residues. The germline V gene has CDR1 SGDLS and CDR2 YYNGEE. The J segment lost 1 base and the V segment lost 0 bases, leaving 3 bases of the junction unmatched. The CDR3 DNA reads as TGTGCCAGCAGCGTAGATGCTAGCGGGTCCTACGAGCAGTACTTC. Residues: CASSVDASGSYEQYF.

The genes are TRBV11-2 and TRBJ2-6; 7 bases line up with TRBD1. The V gene end was trimmed by 2 bases and the J gene end by 0 bases; junction bases not matched to a gene: 10. CDR3 length equals 19 residues. The germline CDR1 and CDR2 sequences are SGHAT and FQNNGV. CDR3 nucleotide sequence: TGTGCCAGCAGCTTATTTCCCACAGGGGCAAACTCTGGGGCCAACGTCCTGACTTTC. This gives the protein CASSLFPTGANSGANVLTF.

The V gene is TRBV4-3, the J gene TRBJ2-3, with TRBD2 matching 11 bases. V lost 4 bases, J lost 6 bases, and 15 bases stayed unmatched. This CDR3 spans 18 amino acids. Germline assignment: CDR1 LGHNA and CDR2 YSLEER. The CDR3 bases are TGCGCCAGCAGCCCCGAGGCAATCGGGCTAGCGGGAGGTGATACGCAGTATTTT. The encoded protein is CASSPEAIGLAGGDTQYF.

V gene TRBV7-3 combines with J gene TRBJ2-5; D is undetermined. The V gene's germline CDR1 is SGHTA and CDR2 FQGTGA. This CDR3 region has 13 residues. V lost 4 bases, J lost 0 bases, and 6 bases lay in between. The CDR3 region is CASSSQYQETQYF. The CDR3, as DNA: TGTGCCAGCAGCTCCCAGTACCAAGAGACCCAGTACTTC.

The V call is TRBV7-3, the J call TRBJ2-1; 14 nucleotides agree with TRBD2. Germline V gene lookup returns CDR1 SGHTA and CDR2 FQGTGA. J lost 6 bases, V lost 2 bases, and 15 bases had no gene match. This CDR3 spans 20 amino acids. CDR3 in DNA: TGTGCCAGCAGCTTAGACGTCGGGCGACTAGCGGGAGGGCCTCTCAATGAGCAGTTCTTC. Its protein product is CASSLDVGRLAGGPLNEQFF.

The rearrangement uses TRBV28 and TRBJ2-3, with 10 bases aligning to TRBD2. Germline V gives CDR1 MDHEN, CDR2 SYDVKM. V trimming: 6 bases; J trimming: 7 bases; junction bases outside the gene matches: 10. The CDR3 sequence is 15 residues long. CDR3 sequence: CASSASGRGGNTQYF. The CDR3 bases are TGTGCCAGCAGCGCTAGCGGGAGAGGGGGAAATACGCAGTATTTT.

This rearrangement joins TRBV7-9 to TRBJ2-7; D might be TRBD2 (6 bases). Germline V CDR1 and CDR2: SEHNR, FQNEAQ (reference sequence). Trimming removed 5 bases at V and 0 bases at J, with 17 bases between. The CDR3 has 16 residues. CDR3 coding DNA: TGTGCCAGCAGCCCCCTCCTGCGGGGTAGCTCCTACGAGCAGTACTTC. It encodes CASSPLLRGSSYEQYF.

The rearrangement joins TRBV5-4 to TRBJ2-7, with TRBD1 identical over 8 bases. CDR3 length: 15 residues. Germline CDR1 and CDR2: SGHNT and YYREEE (reference sequence). V gave up 7 bases and J gave up 9 bases; unmatched junction bases: 18. In DNA, the CDR3 is TGTGCCAGCGCAAACCAGCAGGGGGCCGAAGGCCGGCAGTACTTC. This translates into CASANQQGAEGRQYF.

The V gene is TRBV7-8, the J gene TRBJ2-2, with 8 nucleotides matching TRBD1. J was trimmed by 1 base and V by 4 bases; bases with no gene match: 8. Germline V gene lookup returns CDR1 SGHVS and CDR2 FQNEAQ. The CDR3 has 17 residues. The CDR3 protein is CASSWRPGQVNTGELFF. The CDR3 DNA is TGTGCCAGCAGCTGGCGACCGGGACAGGTGAACACCGGGGAGCTGTTTTTT.

The chain uses TRBV11-2 and TRBJ2-7, with TRBD2 matching over 10 bases. The CDR3 totals 19 residues. V trimming: 2 bases; J trimming: 4 bases; junction bases outside the gene matches: 17. Per the germline V gene, CDR1 is SGHAT and CDR2 is FQNNGV. CDR3 amino acids: CASSLTKASGSLGPYEQYF. The CDR3, as DNA: TGTGCCAGCAGCTTAACTAAGGCTAGCGGGAGTTTAGGGCCGTACGAGCAGTACTTC.

The chain couples TRBV4-1 to TRBJ1-1, with D possibly being TRBD1 (5 bases). CDR3 length: 13 amino acids. The germline V and J ends were trimmed by 1 base and 4 bases, with 7 bases remaining between them. Germline assignment: CDR1 MGHRA and CDR2 YSYEKL. The CDR3 region is CASSQGQSTEAFF. The CDR3 region has the DNA TGCGCCAGCAGCCAAGGACAGAGCACTGAAGCTTTCTTT.

CDR3 in amino acids: CASSFSGETYEQYF. CDR3 coding DNA: TGTGCCAGCAGCTTTAGCGGTGAGACCTACGAGCAGTACTTC. This chain uses TRBV11-2 with TRBJ2-7, with D perhaps TRBD2 (6 bases). CDR1 is SGHAT, CDR2 FQNNGV, per germline. The length of the CDR3 is 14 residues. V lost 3 bases and J lost 2, with 11 bases in between.

This clone was counted once. The chain combines TRBV27 with TRBJ1-1; 8 nucleotides match TRBD1. The junction had 4 bases not matched to a gene; V was cut back by 6 bases and J by 1 base. CDR1 is MNHEY, CDR2 SMNVEV, per germline (reference sequence). This CDR3 has 14 residues. The CDR3 protein is CASSPGQGNTEAFF. CDR3 DNA: TGTGCCAGCAGCCCAGGACAGGGGAACACTGAAGCTTTCTTT.

This rearrangement joins TRBV6-6 to TRBJ2-3; D is possibly TRBD2 (6 bases). This CDR3 has 15 residues. Germline V gene data show CDR1 as MNHNY and CDR2 as SVGAGI (reference sequence). The ends were cut back, 2 bases at V and 4 bases at J, with 13 bases in the middle. CDR3 region: CASSYRAGGADTQYF. CDR3 bases: TGTGCCAGCAGTTACCGAGCGGGTGGGGCAGATACGCAGTATTTT.

The rearrangement uses TRBV29-1 and TRBJ2-7, with D maybe TRBD2 (5 bases). The V end lost 7 bases, the J end lost 3 bases, and 13 bases lay between the germline ends. Germline assignment: CDR1 SQVTM and CDR2 ANQGSEA. The CDR3 covers 12 residues. The CDR3 DNA sequence: TGCAGCGGGGGAGTGCCGGGCTACGAGCAGTACTTC. Protein sequence: CSGGVPGYEQYF.

The chain has TRBV7-9 and TRBJ2-6, with 9 bases aligning to TRBD2. The V gene's germline CDR1 is SEHNR and CDR2 FQNEAQ (reference sequence). V was pared by 6 bases and J by 2 bases, with 11 bases of the junction left unmatched. The CDR3 loop spans 18 amino acids. This CDR3 is CASRGGASGMTGANVLTF. The CDR3 DNA reads as TGTGCCAGCAGGGGGGGGGCTAGCGGGATGACTGGGGCCAACGTCCTGACTTTC. Based on the CDR3 plus reference TRBV7-9 and TRBJ2-6, the full variable domain is DTGVSQNPRHKITKRGQNVTFRCDPISEHNRLYWYRQTLGQGPEFLTYFQNEAQLEKSRLLSDRFSAERPKGSFSTLEIQRTEQGDSAMYLCASRGGASGMTGANVLTFGAGSRLTVL.

The chain carries TRBV28 and TRBJ1-1, with D possibly TRBD1 on 5 matching bases. The germline V gene encodes CDR1 MDHEN and CDR2 SYDVKM. The CDR3 spans 13 residues. The ends were cut back, 10 bases at V and 5 bases at J, with 17 bases in the middle. The CDR3 loop is CATTGEQQTEAFF. The CDR3 DNA follows: TGTGCCACCACGGGGGAGCAGCAAACTGAAGCTTTCTTT.

This chain connects TRBV5-8 to TRBJ2-2; tentatively, D is TRBD2 (6 bases). Germline V lookup: CDR1 SGHTS, CDR2 YDEGEE. The CDR3 length is 15 residues. Trimming left V 3 bases short and J 0 bases short, with 9 bases between. The CDR3 sequence is CASSSGTSNTGELFF. CDR3 sequence (DNA): TGTGCCAGCAGCTCCGGGACTTCGAACACCGGGGAGCTGTTTTTT.

V is TRBV2 and J is TRBJ1-5, with 9 bases matching TRBD1. The CDR3 extends over 14 amino acids. Germline assignment: CDR1 SNHLY and CDR2 FYNNEI. Trimming removed 5 bases from V and 5 bases from J; junction bases left unmatched: 4. The DNA of the CDR3 is TGTGCCAGCAGTCCGGGACAGGGTTATCAGCCCCAGCATTTT. This translates into CASSPGQGYQPQHF. The full variable domain, in which reference TRBV2 and TRBJ1-5 provide the parts outside the CDR3, is EPEVTQTPSHQVTQMGQEVILRCVPISNHLYFYWYRQILGQKVEFLVSFYNNEISEKSEIFDDQFSVERPDGSNFTLKIRSTKLEDSAMYFCASSPGQGYQPQHFGDGTRLSIL.

The rearrangement uses TRBV6-5 and TRBJ2-5; D might be TRBD2 (5 bases). The germline V and J ends were trimmed by 10 bases and 4 bases, with 22 bases remaining between them. This CDR3 spans 15 amino acids. CDR1 and CDR2 (germline): MNHEY, SVGAGI. The CDR3 DNA sequence: TGTGCCACCTCTCTTGACCTCGGACTGGGAGAGACCCAGTACTTC. Amino acid sequence: CATSLDLGLGETQYF.

The chain is built from TRBV4-1 and TRBJ2-7; D is unclear. This CDR3 is built from 15 residues. The germline gives CDR1 MGHRA, CDR2 YSYEKL. V dropped 1 base and J dropped 1 base, with 11 bases sitting between them. CDR3: CASSQVPQYSYEQYF. CDR3 nucleotide sequence: TGCGCCAGCAGCCAAGTTCCCCAGTATTCCTACGAGCAGTACTTC.

J is TRBJ2-4 and V is TRBV21-1; the DNA was not compared with TRBD1, the D call given in the table. TRBV21-1 is shown as a pseudogene. The CDR3 length is 17 residues. CDR3: CARTGTGGTQAKNIQYF. The DNA of the CDR3 is TGTGCCAGAACCGGGACAGGGGGTACCCAAGCCAAAAACATTCAGTACTTC.

The V gene is TRBV21-1, the J gene TRBJ2-7; the D call of TRBD1 is as the table states it, not checked on the DNA. TRBV21-1 is tagged as a pseudogene. This CDR3 spans 15 amino acids. DNA of the CDR3: TGTGCCAGCAGCAAGGCACAGGGGGCCTCACACGAGCAGTACTTC. Translation: CASSKAQGASHEQYF.

The chain combines TRBV5-8 with TRBJ1-1; 7 bases line up with TRBD1. The CDR3 length is 16 residues. Per germline, CDR1 SGHTS and CDR2 YDEGEE. The V gene end was trimmed by 4 bases and the J gene end by 2 bases; junction bases not matched to a gene: 11. The CDR3 reads CASSQTPGQTNTEAFF. The CDR3 DNA follows: TGTGCCAGCAGCCAGACCCCGGGACAGACTAACACTGAAGCTTTCTTT.

This chain connects TRBV27 to TRBJ2-7; 10 bases agree with TRBD1. Germline loops: CDR1 MNHEY, CDR2 SMNVEV (reference sequence). The length of the CDR3 is 15 residues. V trimming: 6 bases; J trimming: 2 bases; junction bases outside the gene matches: 7. This CDR3 reads CASSPGQGDPYEQYF. The DNA of the CDR3 is TGTGCCAGCAGCCCCGGACAGGGGGATCCCTACGAGCAGTACTTC.

The chain links TRBV5-6 to TRBJ2-3, with D possibly matching TRBD1 (6 bases). Germline V gives CDR1 SGHDT, CDR2 YYEEEE. The length of the CDR3 is 18 residues. Trimming pared 0 bases from V and 4 bases from J, leaving 21 bases between. CDR3 coding DNA: TGTGCCAGCAGCTTGGAAGGACTGGGGGCTTTTAGAGCAGATACGCAGTATTTT. Residues: CASSLEGLGAFRADTQYF.